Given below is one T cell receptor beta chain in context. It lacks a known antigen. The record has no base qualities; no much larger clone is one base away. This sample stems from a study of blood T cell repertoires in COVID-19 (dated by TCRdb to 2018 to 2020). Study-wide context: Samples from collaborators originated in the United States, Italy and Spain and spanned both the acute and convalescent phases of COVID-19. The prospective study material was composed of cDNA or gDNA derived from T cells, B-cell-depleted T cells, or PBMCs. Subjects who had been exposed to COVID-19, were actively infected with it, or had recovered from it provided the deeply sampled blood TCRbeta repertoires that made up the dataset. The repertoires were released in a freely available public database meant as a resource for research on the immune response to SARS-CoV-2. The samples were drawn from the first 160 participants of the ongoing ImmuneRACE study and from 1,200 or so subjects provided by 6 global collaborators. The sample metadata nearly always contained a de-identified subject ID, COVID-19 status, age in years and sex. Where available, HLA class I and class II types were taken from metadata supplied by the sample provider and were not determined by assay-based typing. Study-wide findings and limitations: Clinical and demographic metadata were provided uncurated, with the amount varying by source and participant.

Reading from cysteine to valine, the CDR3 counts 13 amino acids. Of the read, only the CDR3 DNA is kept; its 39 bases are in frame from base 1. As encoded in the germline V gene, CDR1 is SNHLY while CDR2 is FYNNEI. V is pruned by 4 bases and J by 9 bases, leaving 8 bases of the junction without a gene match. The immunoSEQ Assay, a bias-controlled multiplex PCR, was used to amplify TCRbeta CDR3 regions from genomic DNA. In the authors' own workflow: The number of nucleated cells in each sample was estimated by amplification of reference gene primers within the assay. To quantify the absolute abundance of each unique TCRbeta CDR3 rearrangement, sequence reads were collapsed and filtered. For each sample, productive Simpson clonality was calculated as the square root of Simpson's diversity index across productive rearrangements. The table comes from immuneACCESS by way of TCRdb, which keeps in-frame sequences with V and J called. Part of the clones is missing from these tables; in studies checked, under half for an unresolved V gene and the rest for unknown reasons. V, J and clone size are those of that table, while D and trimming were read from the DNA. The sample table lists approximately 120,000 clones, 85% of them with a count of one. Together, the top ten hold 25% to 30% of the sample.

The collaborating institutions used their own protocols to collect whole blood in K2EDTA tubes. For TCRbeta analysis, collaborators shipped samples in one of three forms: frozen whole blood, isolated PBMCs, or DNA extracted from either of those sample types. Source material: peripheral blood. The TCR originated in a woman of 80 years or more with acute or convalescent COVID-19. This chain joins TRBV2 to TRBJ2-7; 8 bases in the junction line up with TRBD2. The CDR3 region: CASSAGGWSGQYV. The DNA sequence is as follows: TGTGCCAGCAGTGCGGGGGGGTGGTCCGGGCAGTACGTC.